Following are 15 T cell receptor beta chains from one sample sequenced in a study of T cell responses to AZD1222 COVID-19 vaccine. The protocol was immunoSEQ multiplex PCR, while the TCRdb copy is restricted to in-frame clones and leaves out a portion. The sample records about 130,000 clones, 91% being singletons. The material sequenced was peripheral blood, taken 28 days after the second AZD1222 dose. These receptor sequences come from an adult who received the AZD1222 COVID-19 vaccine.

The CDR3 is CASSIWGQNYGYTF. The CDR3 region has the DNA TGTGCCAGTAGTATCTGGGGACAGAACTATGGCTACACCTTC. The V gene is TRBV19, the J gene TRBJ1-2, with 7 nucleotides matching TRBD1. This CDR3 has 14 residues. CDR1 and CDR2 (germline): LNHDA, SQIVND (reference sequence). J lost 2 bases, V lost 3 bases, and 3 bases had no gene match.

The CDR3 nucleotides read TGCGCCAGCGGGGGGGACACCGAGTCCTATGAAGCTTTCTTT. This sequence encodes CASGGDTESYEAFF. The chain uses TRBV4-1 and TRBJ1-1, with D perhaps matching TRBD1 (6 bases). The V end was cut by 8 bases, the J end by 7 bases, with 20 bases between. CDR3 length: 14 amino acids. Germline CDR1 reads MGHRA; CDR2 reads YSYEKL.

V usage is TRBV3-1 (or the pseudogene TRBV3-2) and J usage is TRBJ2-1; 8 positions match TRBD1. With 1 base clipped from V and 7 bases from J, the junction kept 3 bases outside the gene matches. CDR1 and CDR2 (germline): LGHDT, YNNKEL (reference sequence). This CDR3 comprises 14 residues. In nucleotides, the CDR3 is TGTGCCAGCAGCCAAGTCAACAGGGGGAATGAGCAGTTCTTC. This translates into CASSQVNRGNEQFF.

This clone was recorded a few times. V is TRBV13 and J is TRBJ1-1; 11 nucleotides match TRBD1. The CDR3 consists of 15 residues. The germline V gene encodes CDR1 PRHDT and CDR2 FYEKMQ (reference sequence). J gave up 5 bases and V 5 bases, and 7 bases lay outside the gene matches. CDR3 sequence (DNA): TGTGCCAGCAGCCCCGGGACAGGGGGTCGGACTGAAGCTTTCTTT. Translating it yields CASSPGTGGRTEAFF.

The chain combines TRBV7-2 with TRBJ1-1, with D unclear. Trimming took 3 bases from V and 10 from J, leaving 9 bases between them. The CDR3 is 11 residues long. Germline V lookup: CDR1 SGHTA, CDR2 FQGNSA. The CDR3 is CASSFDTAAFF. Here the CDR3 DNA reads TGTGCCAGCAGCTTTGACACGGCAGCTTTCTTT.

The chain joins TRBV11-2 to TRBJ2-3, with a tentative D call TRBD1 (7 bases). Germline V gene data show CDR1 as SGHAT and CDR2 as FQNNGV. Between the trimmed V and J ends, which lost 4 bases and 1 base, there was a span of 21 bases. CDR3 length equals 18 residues. CDR3 amino acids: CASSSWGALGQGTDTQYF. The CDR3 DNA follows: TGTGCCAGCAGCTCATGGGGGGCGCTAGGACAGGGCACAGATACGCAGTATTTT.

The chain couples TRBV5-1 to TRBJ2-7; 7 positions agree with TRBD2. The germline V gene encodes CDR1 SGHRS and CDR2 YFSETQ. V lost 2 bases to trimming and J lost 0 bases; unmatched junction nucleotides: 5. This CDR3 contains 15 residues. CDR3 in DNA: TGCGCCAGCAGCTTAGTAGCGGGCCCCTCCTACGAGCAGTACTTC. It encodes CASSLVAGPSYEQYF. The whole variable domain, filled in from reference TRBV5-1 and TRBJ2-7, reads KAGVTQTPRYLIKTRGQQVTLSCSPISGHRSVSWYQQTPGQGLQFLFEYFSETQRNKGNFPGRFSGRQFSNSRSEMNVSTLELGDSALYLCASSLVAGPSYEQYFGPGTRLTVT.

CDR3 amino acids: CASGLVRGGQGAGYNEQFF. CDR3 nucleotide sequence: TGTGCTAGTGGTTTGGTAAGAGGTGGACAGGGGGCGGGTTACAATGAGCAGTTCTTC. J is TRBJ2-1 and V is TRBV12-5, with 11 bases identical to TRBD1. Germline trimming cut 0 bases from V and 4 bases from J; bases unmatched to any gene: 11. This CDR3 is built from 19 residues. The germline V gene has CDR1 LGHNT and CDR2 FRNRAP.

The chain joins TRBV2 to TRBJ1-2, with TRBD1 matching over 8 bases. The CDR3 covers 14 residues. J lost 4 bases, V lost 8 bases, and 9 bases had no gene match. The germline V gene encodes CDR1 SNHLY and CDR2 FYNNEI. CDR3 residues: CASSRQGSGYGYTF. Here the CDR3 DNA reads TGTGCCAGCTCCAGACAGGGGAGCGGCTATGGCTACACCTTC.

The chain links TRBV7-9 to TRBJ1-2; the D is unclear. Germline values: CDR1 SEHNR, CDR2 FQNEAQ (reference sequence). Trimming cost V 4 bases and J 7 bases, with 13 bases left between them. The CDR3 is 13 residues long. Here the CDR3 DNA reads TGTGCCAGCAGCTGGACCGAGGCTCGTGGCTACACCTTC. The encoded protein is CASSWTEARGYTF.

The chain links TRBV5-1 to TRBJ2-3, with D perhaps matching TRBD1 (6 bases). The CDR3 extends over 14 amino acids. The germline V gene encodes CDR1 SGHRS and CDR2 YFSETQ. V shed 7 bases and J shed 2 bases, with 14 bases lying between them. CDR3: CASHRDSVTDTQYF. Here the CDR3 DNA reads TGCGCCAGCCACAGGGATTCGGTCACAGATACGCAGTATTTT.

The chain carries TRBV4-3 and TRBJ2-3, with 7 bases matching TRBD2. The CDR3 extends over 14 amino acids. Losses at the gene ends were 4 bases for V and 4 bases for J; bases not matched to a gene: 5. The germline CDR1 and CDR2 sequences are LGHNA and YSLEER. For the CDR3, the DNA is TGCGCCAGCAGCCGCCTAGCGGACCCAGATACGCAGTATTTT. Amino acids: CASSRLADPDTQYF.

The chain combines TRBV13 with TRBJ1-6, with D perhaps matching TRBD1 (5 bases). The CDR3 extends over 13 amino acids. V was pared by 5 bases and J by 13 bases, with 15 bases between. From germline, CDR1 is PRHDT and CDR2 FYEKMQ (reference sequence). CDR3 nucleotide sequence: TGTGCCAGCAGCACCCCGGGACGACTTCCCCTCCACTTT. This encodes CASSTPGRLPLHF.

This clone was detected once. V usage is TRBV7-2 and J usage is TRBJ1-5; 7 bases fit TRBD1. The CDR3 is 15 residues long. Per the germline V gene, CDR1 is SGHTA and CDR2 is FQGNSA. V was clipped by 4 bases and J by 4 bases; unmatched bases: 7. CDR3 sequence (DNA): TGTGCCAGCAGCTATTACAGGGGAGGGAATCAGCCCCAGCATTTT. As protein: CASSYYRGGNQPQHF.

V gene TRBV2 combines with J gene TRBJ1-6, with 7 bases lining up with TRBD1. The CDR3 length is 14 residues. Germline assignment: CDR1 SNHLY and CDR2 FYNNEI. V shed 6 bases and J 7 bases; nucleotides not matched to a gene: 6. The CDR3 DNA is TGTGCCAGCAGCCCGACAGGGAGGAATTCACCCCTCCACTTT. This translates into CASSPTGRNSPLHF.